This TCR beta chain was observed in a study of blood T cell repertoires in COVID-19 (TCRdb year 2020). About the study as a whole: Collaborator samples came from the United States, Italy and Spain and covered acute and convalescent phases of COVID-19. The material from the prospective study consisted of cDNA or gDNA derived from T cells, B-cell-depleted T cells, or PBMCs. The dataset comprised deeply sampled blood TCRbeta repertoires from subjects exposed to, actively infected with, or recovered from COVID-19. The repertoires were released in a freely available public database meant as a resource for research on the immune response to SARS-CoV-2. The samples were drawn from two sources: the first 160 participants of the ongoing ImmuneRACE study, and 950 to 1,500 subjects contributed by 6 global collaborators. The sample metadata nearly always contained a de-identified subject ID, COVID-19 status, age in years and sex. Where available, HLA class I and class II types were obtained from metadata supplied by the sample provider rather than from assay-based typing. Broader findings and caveats from the paper: The amount of clinical and demographic metadata varied by source and participant and was provided uncurated.

The collaborating institutions used their own protocols to collect whole blood in K2EDTA tubes. For TCRbeta analysis, collaborator samples were shipped as frozen whole blood, as isolated PBMCs, or as DNA extracted from either sample type. The immunoSEQ Assay, a bias-controlled multiplex PCR, was used to amplify TCRbeta CDR3 regions from genomic DNA. The published analysis was carried out like this. The number of nucleated cells in each sample was estimated from the amplification of reference gene primers within the assay. To quantify the absolute abundance of each unique TCRbeta CDR3 rearrangement, sequence reads were collapsed and filtered. For each sample, productive Simpson clonality was calculated by taking the square root of Simpson's diversity index across productive rearrangements. In its TCRdb copy, this immuneACCESS table keeps in-frame sequences only and misses some clones. Where compared with another copy, unresolved V genes explain less than half of these, and the others have no known cause. V, J and clone size are those of that table, while D and trimming were read from the DNA. The sample table shows about 150,000 clones, and approximately 90% are seen once. The ten biggest clones cover more than 5% of the sample.

Per the germline V gene, SGHRS is the CDR1 and YFSETQ is the CDR2. V loses 3 bases of germline sequence and J loses 5 bases, and the interval between the two ends is 11 bases. The CDR3 contains 13 residues, cysteine and phenylalanine counted. Kept here is only the CDR3 DNA, which spans 39 bases and is read in frame from base 1. As concerns this clone: Its antigen is unknown. No clone much larger than this one lies a single base away; base qualities are absent.

The sample taken for sequencing was peripheral blood. The chain uses TRBV5-1 and TRBJ1-1; D gene: possibly TRBD1, on 6 matching bases. The origin of this receptor is a human donor in a cohort sampled during active COVID-19. The encoded CDR3 is CASSSAGDTEAFF. DNA sequence: TGCGCCAGCAGCTCCGCAGGGGATACTGAAGCTTTCTTT.